This TCR beta chain was sequenced for a study of OX40 agonist ivuxolimab in advanced cancers. At the level of the study: It was permissible to have had prior anti-PD-1, anti-PD-L1 or anti-CTLA-4 therapy, and more than 30% had some.

J lost 2 bases, V lost 2 bases, and 10 bases had no gene match. Germline V gene data show CDR1 as KGHSH and CDR2 as LQKENI. The CDR3 totals 18 residues. This table comes from immunoSEQ multiplex PCR, and its TCRdb copy is limited to in-frame clones, with some not included. Of roughly 80,000 clones listed, approximately 80% were seen once; the top ten hold under 3.5%. The source was CD4+ or CD8+ T cells sorted from blood, collected in a trial of the OX40 agonist ivuxolimab. The chain joins TRBV18 to TRBJ2-2; 8 bases fit TRBD2. The clonotype comes from an adult with an advanced solid tumor such as melanoma, head and neck, liver or kidney cancer. The CDR3 spells CASSPFAAGGYNTGELFF. The CDR3 nucleotides are TGTGCCAGCTCACCATTCGCTGCGGGGGGATATAACACCGGGGAGCTGTTTTTT.